The 32 T cell receptor beta chains listed next were all sequenced from one sample in a study of blood T cell repertoires in COVID-19. This table comes from immunoSEQ multiplex PCR, and its TCRdb copy is limited to in-frame clones, with some not included. The table has 200,000 to 250,000 clones, 83% seen once; the top ten hold 4.8%. Material for sequencing was PBMCs or T cells enriched from blood (not recorded which). The receptors shown here come from a woman aged 45 to 65 who had been exposed to COVID-19.

This clone was seen a few times. This chain connects TRBV12-3 or TRBV12-4 to TRBJ1-1; D call uncertain. Deletions cut 7 bases from V and 10 bases from J, with 19 bases between. The CDR3 has 13 amino acids. CDR3: CASTPQSLGVAFF. As DNA, the CDR3 is TGTGCCAGCACCCCTCAGTCCCTCGGGGTAGCTTTCTTT.

This clone was picked up a small number of times. The chain has TRBV5-4 and TRBJ1-1, with D unresolved. The germline V gene encodes CDR1 SGHNT and CDR2 YYREEE (reference sequence). Trimming pared 1 base from V and 4 bases from J, leaving 8 bases between. This CDR3 comprises 13 residues. CDR3 residues: CASSLLTGTEAFF. CDR3 in DNA: TGTGCCAGCAGCTTGTTGACTGGCACTGAAGCTTTCTTT.

V gene TRBV7-8 combines with J gene TRBJ2-2, with a weak D call TRBD1 (6 bases). This CDR3 is built from 14 residues. Trimming shortened V by 5 bases and J by 6 bases, and 13 bases separated the two germline ends. Per the germline V gene, CDR1 is SGHVS and CDR2 is FQNEAQ. CDR3 sequence reads: CASSHGQKSGELFF. The CDR3 bases are TGTGCCAGCAGCCATGGACAGAAGTCCGGGGAGCTGTTTTTT.

This chain connects TRBV19 to TRBJ1-1; D not resolved. Germline CDR1 is LNHDA and CDR2 is SQIVND (reference sequence). The V end lost 1 base, the J end lost 6 bases, and 9 bases lay between the germline ends. The CDR3 spans 13 residues. CDR3 region: CASSIVAGPEAFF. The CDR3 coding sequence is TGTGCCAGTAGTATAGTGGCAGGCCCTGAAGCTTTCTTT. The full variable domain, in which reference TRBV19 and TRBJ1-1 provide the parts outside the CDR3, is DGGITQSPKYLFRKEGQNVTLSCEQNLNHDAMYWYRQDPGQGLRLIYYSQIVNDFQKGDIAEGYSVSREKKESFPLTVTSAQKNPTAFYLCASSIVAGPEAFFGQGTRLTVV.

This clone has ten or more counts. The rearrangement uses TRBV7-2 and TRBJ2-1, with TRBD2 matching 9 bases. The CDR3 contains 19 residues. The germline gives CDR1 SGHTA, CDR2 FQGNSA. Losses at the gene ends were 3 bases for V and 7 bases for J; bases not matched to a gene: 19. In nucleotides, the CDR3 is TGTGCCAGCAGCTTGCGACTAGCGGCGGTAGGGATGGGAGGAAATGAGCAGTTCTTC. Translation gives CASSLRLAAVGMGGNEQFF.

The chain links TRBV10-2 to TRBJ1-5; D may be TRBD1 (5 bases). The CDR3 has 13 residues. Trimming cost V 10 bases and J 4 bases, with 14 bases left between them. Per the germline V gene, CDR1 is WSHSY and CDR2 is SAAADI. The DNA of the CDR3 is TGCGCCACACAGGAAGGGTGGAATCAGCCCCAGCATTTT. The encoded protein is CATQEGWNQPQHF.

The chain joins TRBV29-1 to TRBJ2-1; 12 bases align to TRBD1. After removal of 3 bases from V and 9 bases from J, the junction contained 15 bases not matched to a gene. CDR1 is SQVTM, CDR2 ANQGSEA, per germline. The CDR3 loop spans 17 amino acids. The CDR3 reads CSVEGPGGTGGSGEQFF. As DNA, the CDR3 is TGCAGCGTTGAGGGTCCAGGGGGGACAGGGGGCTCGGGTGAGCAGTTCTTC.

CDR3 DNA: TGTGCCAGCAGCCTCGGTCTGAACACTGAAGCTTTCTTT. This sequence encodes CASSLGLNTEAFF. J is TRBJ1-1 and V is TRBV6-2 or TRBV6-3; no firm D call. Germline V gene data show CDR1 as MNHEY and CDR2 as SVGEGT. CDR3 length: 13 residues. Trimming cost V 6 bases and J 0 bases, with 8 bases left between them.

The V call is TRBV30, the J call TRBJ1-4, with 10 nucleotides matching TRBD1. The CDR3 length is 16 residues. V shed 2 bases, J shed 10 bases, and the junction held 13 bases outside the gene matches. Germline values: CDR1 GTSNPN, CDR2 SVGIG (reference sequence). The DNA of the CDR3 is TGTGCCTGGAGTTCACATACCGGGACAGGGGTGGGAAAACTGTTTTTT. Protein product: CAWSSHTGTGVGKLFF.

J is TRBJ1-5 and V is TRBV30; the match to TRBD1 covers 7 bases. CDR3 length: 19 residues. Per germline, CDR1 GTSNPN and CDR2 SVGIG (reference sequence). J gave up 4 bases and V 2 bases, and 20 bases lay outside the gene matches. CDR3 loop: CAWSSPSWQGVYSNQPQHF. Written as DNA, the CDR3 is TGTGCCTGGAGTTCCCCTTCCTGGCAGGGGGTTTACTCGAATCAGCCCCAGCATTTT.

The chain has TRBV29-1 and TRBJ2-1; 7 nucleotides match TRBD1. Germline loops: CDR1 SQVTM, CDR2 ANQGSEA. The CDR3 length is 14 residues. Trimming at V came to 0 bases and at J to 12 bases, leaving 11 bases not matched to a gene. CDR3 amino acids: CSVEDLRDRLTQFF. CDR3 DNA: TGCAGCGTTGAAGATCTCCGGGACAGACTGACGCAGTTCTTC.

CDR3 residues: CASEGQTNTGELFF. The CDR3 coding sequence is TGTGCCAGCGAGGGACAGACAAACACCGGGGAGCTGTTTTTT. The rearrangement uses TRBV3-1 (or the pseudogene TRBV3-2) and TRBJ2-2; the match to TRBD1 covers 7 bases. J lost 2 bases, V lost 8 bases, and 5 bases had no gene match. Germline V gene data show CDR1 as LGHDT and CDR2 as YNNKEL (reference sequence). This CDR3 is 14 amino acids long.

The chain couples TRBV2 to TRBJ1-6, with D perhaps TRBD1 (6 bases). Trimming stripped 8 bases from V and 0 bases from J, with 14 bases between. CDR1 is SNHLY and CDR2 is FYNNEI in the germline V gene. CDR3 length: 16 amino acids. The CDR3 nucleotides are TGTGCCAGCCGGGGAGGGGGAAGCTCCTATAATTCACCCCTCCACTTT. It encodes CASRGGGSSYNSPLHF.

The chain carries TRBV19 and TRBJ1-5, with D unresolved. Trimming removed 1 base at V and 7 bases at J, with 5 bases between. The CDR3 runs 12 residues. Per germline, CDR1 LNHDA and CDR2 SQIVND (reference sequence). CDR3 nucleotides: TGTGCCAGTAGTATAGCGGGACAGCCCCAGCATTTT. Its protein product is CASSIAGQPQHF.

The V call is TRBV5-4, the J call TRBJ1-1, with a possible D match to TRBD1 (5 bases). Between the trimmed V and J ends, which lost 4 bases and 5 bases, there was a span of 21 bases. Germline V gene data show CDR1 as SGHNT and CDR2 as YYREEE (reference sequence). The CDR3 totals 16 residues. This CDR3 reads CASSRIRGVKRTEAFF. The CDR3 bases are TGTGCCAGCAGCCGGATACGGGGGGTTAAACGGACTGAAGCTTTCTTT.

The chain carries TRBV19 and TRBJ1-1; 9 bases align to TRBD1. The length of the CDR3 is 15 residues. Germline values: CDR1 LNHDA, CDR2 SQIVND (reference sequence). The trim removed 4 bases at V and 5 bases at J, leaving 8 bases unmatched. In DNA, the CDR3 is TGTGCCAGTAGTAACCGACAGGGGGTTGTAACTGAAGCTTTCTTT. Residues: CASSNRQGVVTEAFF. Drawing the rest from reference TRBV19 and TRBJ1-1, the complete variable domain is DGGITQSPKYLFRKEGQNVTLSCEQNLNHDAMYWYRQDPGQGLRLIYYSQIVNDFQKGDIAEGYSVSREKKESFPLTVTSAQKNPTAFYLCASSNRQGVVTEAFFGQGTRLTVV.

This rearrangement joins TRBV6-6 to TRBJ1-5; 7 positions match TRBD1. V was clipped by 5 bases and J by 0 bases; unmatched bases: 10. The CDR3 is made up of 17 amino acids. CDR1 is MNHNY and CDR2 is SVGAGI in the germline V gene (reference sequence). CDR3: CASSRDRITYSNQPQHF. The CDR3 DNA follows: TGTGCCAGCAGTCGGGACAGAATCACTTATAGCAATCAGCCCCAGCATTTT.

This chain links TRBV6-2 or TRBV6-3 with TRBJ2-5, with 8 bases identical to TRBD1. This CDR3 is built from 15 residues. The V gene end was trimmed by 6 bases and the J gene end by 4 bases; junction bases not matched to a gene: 10. The germline gives CDR1 MNHEY, CDR2 SVGEGT. CDR3 coding DNA: TGTGCCAGCAGCCTATCGGACAGGGTACGAGAGACCCAGTACTTC. This sequence encodes CASSLSDRVRETQYF.

This clone was counted once. The chain joins TRBV10-2 to TRBJ2-7, with 8 bases fitting TRBD1. Trimming cost V 5 bases and J 3 bases; bases outside gene matches: 3. The CDR3 contains 13 residues. Looked up from germline, CDR1 is WSHSY and CDR2 is SAAADI. The chain's CDR3 is CASSLTGDYEQYF. The CDR3, as DNA: TGCGCCAGCAGTTTGACAGGGGACTACGAGCAGTACTTC.

This chain links TRBV25-1 with TRBJ1-2; no definite D call. There are 13 residues in the CDR3. V lost 4 bases, J lost 4 bases, and 10 bases lay in between. The germline V gene has CDR1 MGHDK and CDR2 SYGVNS. CDR3 in DNA: TGTGCCAGCAGTGTAGAGGACTTCTATGGCTACACCTTC. It specifies CASSVEDFYGYTF.

This chain uses TRBV28 with TRBJ1-5; unclear D gene. This CDR3 spans 11 amino acids. V was cut by 4 bases and J by 9 bases, with 7 bases left in between. In germline, CDR1 is MDHEN, CDR2 SYDVKM. CDR3 sequence reads: CASSSLWPQHF. The CDR3 region has the DNA TGTGCCAGCAGTTCACTGTGGCCCCAGCATTTT. Variable domain in full (rest from reference TRBV28 and TRBJ1-5): DVKVTQSSRYLVKRTGEKVFLECVQDMDHENMFWYRQDPGLGLRLIYFSYDVKMKEKGDIPEGYSVSREKKERFSLILESASTNQTSMYLCASSSLWPQHFGDGTRLSIL.

This clone was found a few times. This chain joins TRBV4-1 and TRBJ2-1, with 11 bases that match TRBD2. Germline-derived CDR1 and CDR2 are MGHRA and YSYEKL. V trimming: 4 bases; J trimming: 5 bases; junction bases outside the gene matches: 13. The CDR3 has 18 amino acids. The CDR3 coding sequence is TGCGCCAGCAGCCGAACTGCCAAGGGACTAGCGGCTAACAATGAGCAGTTCTTC. Its protein is CASSRTAKGLAANNEQFF.

This clone occurred once. CDR3 coding DNA: TGCGCCAGCAGCACCCCGACTAGGACTAAAAACATTCAGTACTTC. Protein sequence: CASSTPTRTKNIQYF. The gene calls are TRBV4-1 and TRBJ2-4; D might be TRBD2 (6 bases). The ends were cut back, 5 bases at V and 4 bases at J, with 15 bases in the middle. Germline V lookup: CDR1 MGHRA, CDR2 YSYEKL. CDR3 length equals 15 residues.

V usage is TRBV10-3 and J usage is TRBJ1-2, with D tentatively TRBD1 (6 bases). Trimming cost V 4 bases and J 13 bases, with 19 bases left between them. The germline CDR1 and CDR2 sequences are ENHRY and SYGVKD. The CDR3 is 13 amino acids. CDR3 coding DNA: TGTGCCATCAGTGGGGCGGGGGCCTCTGGGGGCACCTTC. Translating it yields CAISGAGASGGTF.

V is TRBV5-1 and J is TRBJ1-2; D not resolved. The CDR3 totals 14 residues. Germline V gene lookup returns CDR1 SGHRS and CDR2 YFSETQ. V lost 0 bases to trimming and J lost 5 bases, with 11 bases between them. The CDR3 DNA follows: TGCGCCAGCAGCTTGGATGGCAGAGGGTATGGCTACACCTTC. Amino acid sequence: CASSLDGRGYGYTF.

The chain carries TRBV6-5 and TRBJ1-6; D may be TRBD1 (6 bases). Between the trimmed V and J ends, which lost 2 bases and 10 bases, there was a span of 12 bases. CDR1 is MNHEY and CDR2 is SVGAGI in the germline V gene. The CDR3 contains 14 residues. The CDR3 DNA is TGTGCCAGCAGTTACAGGGGGGGTGGATCACCCCTCCACTTT. Translation: CASSYRGGGSPLHF.

The rearrangement links TRBV12-3 or TRBV12-4 to TRBJ1-2; D is perhaps TRBD1 (5 bases). V was clipped by 3 bases and J by 2 bases, with 7 bases between them. This CDR3 is 13 amino acids long. CDR3 coding DNA: TGTGCCAGCAGTTTTCAGGGAAACTATGGCTACACCTTC. Protein: CASSFQGNYGYTF.

This clone was observed once. V is TRBV14 and J is TRBJ1-2, with D hard to call. The germline V and J ends were trimmed by 1 base and 2 bases, with 11 bases remaining between them. This CDR3 region has 15 residues. Germline V CDR1 and CDR2: SGHDN, FVKESK. The CDR3 nucleotides are TGTGCCAGCAGCCAAGCGGCAGCGAGGAACTATGGCTACACCTTC. Translated, it gives CASSQAAARNYGYTF. The full variable domain, with the rest looked up from reference TRBV14 and TRBJ1-2, is EAGVTQFPSHSVIEKGQTVTLRCDPISGHDNLYWYRRVMGKEIKFLLHFVKESKQDESGMPNNRFLAERTGGTYSTLKVQPAELEDSGVYFCASSQAAARNYGYTFGSGTRLTVV.

This chain joins TRBV7-2 and TRBJ1-6; D is unclear. CDR3 length: 15 residues. The germline gives CDR1 SGHTA, CDR2 FQGNSA. The germline V and J ends were trimmed by 1 base and 7 bases, with 11 bases remaining between them. CDR3 loop: CASSLGASLNSPLHF. The CDR3 nucleotides read TGTGCCAGCAGCTTAGGAGCCTCGTTGAATTCACCCCTCCACTTT.

This rearrangement joins TRBV5-4 to TRBJ1-6; perhaps TRBD1 as D (5 bases). CDR3 length: 13 residues. Germline assignment: CDR1 SGHNT and CDR2 YYREEE (reference sequence). Between the trimmed V and J ends, which lost 4 bases and 8 bases, there was a span of 10 bases. CDR3 bases: TGTGCCAGCAGCCCGGACAATTATTCACCCCTCCACTTT. This gives the protein CASSPDNYSPLHF.

V usage is TRBV7-3 and J usage is TRBJ1-1; D possibly corresponds to TRBD1 (6 bases). The V gene's germline CDR1 is SGHTA and CDR2 FQGTGA. CDR3 size: 14 residues. Trimming took off 2 bases at V and 5 bases at J, with 12 bases between the two ends. The CDR3 protein is CASSLSGAGTEAFF. CDR3 sequence (DNA): TGTGCCAGCAGCTTATCAGGGGCCGGGACTGAAGCTTTCTTT. Supplemented by reference TRBV7-3 and TRBJ1-1, the full variable domain reads GAGVSQTPSNKVTEKGKYVELRCDPISGHTALYWYRQSLGQGPEFLIYFQGTGAADDSGLPNDRFFAVRPEGSVSTLKIQRTERGDSAVYLCASSLSGAGTEAFFGQGTRLTVV.

CDR3 amino acids: CSVASGAHNEQFF. In DNA form, the CDR3 reads TGCAGCGTTGCTAGCGGGGCTCACAATGAGCAGTTCTTC. J is TRBJ2-1 and V is TRBV29-1; 9 bases fit TRBD2. Per the germline V gene, CDR1 is SQVTM and CDR2 is ANQGSEA. This CDR3 comprises 13 residues. V was clipped by 4 bases and J by 5 bases; unmatched bases: 3.